The 21 T cell receptor beta chains presented below share a single source sample, sequenced in a study of cytomegalovirus exposure and HLA in healthy donors. PCR employed 60 Vbeta and 13 Jbeta primers. Repertoires were generated with immunoSEQ multiplex PCR, while TCRdb's copy carries only in-frame clones and drops some. The sample lists 150,000 to 200,000 clones; around 80% were seen once. The sample taken for sequencing was PBMCs. The receptors shown here come from a male donor in good health and CMV-seropositive.

The chain couples TRBV27 to TRBJ2-3, with 9 bases that match TRBD2. With V trimmed by 6 bases and J by 6 bases, 13 bases remained unmatched. Germline lookup yields CDR1 MNHEY and CDR2 SMNVEV (reference sequence). The CDR3 covers 16 residues. The CDR3 nucleotides read TGTGCCAGCAGGACTCCGGGACTAGCATATCAGGATACGCAGTATTTT. It codes for CASRTPGLAYQDTQYF.

This clone has only a few counts. The genes are TRBV5-1 and TRBJ2-5; D is possibly TRBD1 (5 bases). The J call is doubtful: the DNA matches TRBJ2-7 better. CDR1 and CDR2 from the germline V gene are SGHRS and YFSETQ. The CDR3 covers 14 residues. DNA of the CDR3: TGCGCCAGCAGCTTGGGCCCGACAGAATACGAGCAGTACTTC. Its translation is CASSLGPTEYEQYF.

The V call is TRBV9, the J call TRBJ2-3; 13 bases fit TRBD2. The CDR3 is 18 amino acids. CDR1 SGDLS and CDR2 YYNGEE come from the germline V gene. V shed 2 bases and J 4 bases; nucleotides not matched to a gene: 10. The CDR3 is CASSVTSGREWVADTQYF. The CDR3 DNA sequence: TGTGCCAGCAGCGTTACTAGCGGGAGGGAGTGGGTCGCAGATACGCAGTATTTT.

The gene calls are TRBV6-1 and TRBJ1-5; possibly TRBD1 for D (5 bases). Trimming removed 0 bases at V and 3 bases at J, with 9 bases between. The CDR3 runs 15 residues. The germline V gene encodes CDR1 MNHNS and CDR2 SASEGT. The CDR3: CASSEARGDNQPQHF. The CDR3 bases are TGTGCCAGCAGTGAAGCTCGGGGGGACAATCAGCCCCAGCATTTT.

The chain links TRBV7-2 to TRBJ2-7, with TRBD1 matching 8 bases. CDR3 length: 16 residues. After removal of 1 base from V and 5 bases from J, the junction contained 10 bases not matched to a gene. CDR1 is SGHTA and CDR2 is FQGNSA in the germline V gene. The CDR3 DNA follows: TGTGCCAGCAGCTTAGTTCAGGGGGCGAGGTCCCACGAGCAGTACTTC. Amino acids: CASSLVQGARSHEQYF.

V is TRBV6-1 and J is TRBJ1-5; D is uncertain. The CDR3 has 18 amino acids. V shed 5 bases and J shed 2 bases, with 22 bases lying between them. Germline CDR1 reads MNHNS; CDR2 reads SASEGT. The CDR3 region is CASSQGGIHTMGNQPQHF. The DNA of the CDR3 is TGTGCCAGCAGTCAAGGCGGGATCCATACCATGGGCAATCAGCCCCAGCATTTT.

The chain employs TRBV6-4 and TRBJ1-2; TRBD1 aligns across 10 bases. Germline V gene sequence: CDR1 MRHNA, CDR2 SNTAGT. After removal of 4 bases from V and 7 bases from J, the junction contained 6 bases not matched to a gene. This CDR3 has 14 amino acids. CDR3 in amino acids: CASSATGGGSGYTF. The CDR3 region has the DNA TGTGCCAGCAGTGCGACAGGGGGCGGCAGTGGCTACACCTTC.

The V gene is TRBV7-8, the J gene TRBJ2-1, with D possibly being TRBD1 (5 bases). Trimming took off 8 bases at V and 2 bases at J, with 13 bases between the two ends. The CDR3 covers 14 residues. CDR1 and CDR2 from the germline V gene are SGHVS and FQNEAQ. The CDR3, as DNA: TGTGCCAGCCGCAAGACAGAGACCTACAATGAGCAGTTCTTC. This translates into CASRKTETYNEQFF.

The chain uses TRBV19 and TRBJ2-1, with 12 bases that match TRBD2. The trim removed 5 bases at V and 10 bases at J, leaving 6 bases unmatched. The V gene's germline CDR1 is LNHDA and CDR2 SQIVND (reference sequence). This CDR3 has 14 residues. CDR3 sequence (DNA): TGTGCCAGTAGTGGGGGACTAGCGGGCGGGGAGCAGTTCTTC. This gives the protein CASSGGLAGGEQFF.

The rearrangement uses TRBV7-2 and TRBJ2-7, with D possibly TRBD2 on 5 matching bases. Trimming removed 1 base from V and 6 bases from J, with 13 bases in between. Germline V CDR1 and CDR2: SGHTA, FQGNSA. This CDR3 has 14 residues. The CDR3 DNA follows: TGTGCCAGCAGCTTAGAGGCAACTCGGGGCGAGCAGTACTTC. This encodes CASSLEATRGEQYF. Variable domain in full (rest from reference TRBV7-2 and TRBJ2-7): GAGVSQSPSNKVTEKGKDVELRCDPISGHTALYWYRQSLGQGLEFLIYFQGNSAPDKSGLPSDRFSAERTGGSVSTLTIQRTQQEDSAVYLCASSLEATRGEQYFGPGTRLTVT.

V and J are TRBV6-1 and TRBJ1-3; D is uncertain. Germline V gene data show CDR1 as MNHNS and CDR2 as SASEGT. The CDR3 has 14 residues. Trimming took off 4 bases at V and 0 bases at J, with 7 bases between the two ends. Written as DNA, the CDR3 is TGTGCCAGCAGTGCTGAGAACTCTGGAAACACCATATATTTT. Its protein product is CASSAENSGNTIYF.

This clone occurred once. For the CDR3, the DNA is TGTGCCAGCAGCCTTGGGACTAGCGGGCCGGTCTCCTACAATGAGCAGTTCTTC. It specifies CASSLGTSGPVSYNEQFF. This rearrangement joins TRBV7-8 to TRBJ2-1; 12 bases match TRBD2. Germline CDR1 reads SGHVS; CDR2 reads FQNEAQ. The V segment lost 5 bases and the J segment 0 bases; nucleotides outside the gene matches: 8. There are 18 residues in the CDR3. Full variable domain (remainder filled in from reference TRBV7-8 and TRBJ2-1): GAGVSQSPRYKVAKRGQDVALRCDPISGHVSLFWYQQALGQGPEFLTYFQNEAQLDKSGLPSDRFFAERPEGSVSTLKIQRTQQEDSAVYLCASSLGTSGPVSYNEQFFGPGTRLTVL.

This clone was seen a single time. The chain couples TRBV14 to TRBJ1-1; D not resolved. This CDR3 contains 13 residues. The V end was cut by 4 bases, the J end by 0 bases, with 6 bases between. CDR1 and CDR2 (germline): SGHDN, FVKESK. As DNA, the CDR3 is TGTGCCAGCAGCCCATCAGTGAACACTGAAGCTTTCTTT. It yields the protein CASSPSVNTEAFF.

This rearrangement joins TRBV7-2 to TRBJ2-1; 10 nucleotides align to TRBD2. V trimming: 2 bases; J trimming: 14 bases; junction bases outside the gene matches: 12. Looked up from germline, CDR1 is SGHTA and CDR2 is FQGNSA. CDR3 length equals 15 residues. CDR3 DNA: TGTGCCAGCAGCTTAAGCGCTAGCGGGAGCGGGGGTGAGTTCTTC. Its protein product is CASSLSASGSGGEFF. The variable domain in full, completed from reference TRBV7-2 and TRBJ2-1, reads GAGVSQSPSNKVTEKGKDVELRCDPISGHTALYWYRQSLGQGLEFLIYFQGNSAPDKSGLPSDRFSAERTGGSVSTLTIQRTQQEDSAVYLCASSLSASGSGGEFFGPGTRLTVL.

The genes are TRBV6-1 and TRBJ1-5; weak D call: TRBD1 (6 bases). The ends were cut back, 2 bases at V and 2 bases at J, with 19 bases in the middle. In germline, CDR1 is MNHNS, CDR2 SASEGT. The CDR3 contains 18 residues. This chain's CDR3 is CASSEYLITGLGNQPQHF. CDR3 DNA: TGTGCCAGCAGTGAATATCTTATTACAGGGTTGGGCAATCAGCCCCAGCATTTT.

This clone has just one count. The chain links TRBV7-9 to TRBJ1-1, with 10 bases lining up with TRBD1. CDR3 length equals 16 residues. Germline V gene sequence: CDR1 SEHNR, CDR2 FQNEAQ (reference sequence). The V segment lost 5 bases and the J segment 0 bases; nucleotides outside the gene matches: 6. The CDR3 protein is CASSRRDRGLNTEAFF. In nucleotides, the CDR3 is TGTGCCAGCAGCCGTCGGGACAGGGGCTTGAACACTGAAGCTTTCTTT.

The chain carries TRBV6-5 and TRBJ2-5; the match to TRBD2 covers 11 bases. This CDR3 region has 14 residues. Germline V gene data show CDR1 as MNHEY and CDR2 as SVGAGI. The V and J ends lost 6 bases and 4 bases, in that order; junction bases with no gene match: 4. CDR3 DNA sequence: TGTGCCAGCAGCCTCGGACTAGCGGGAGAGACCCAGTACTTC. Its translation: CASSLGLAGETQYF.

The rearrangement joins TRBV7-9 to TRBJ1-5, with D possibly being TRBD1 (5 bases). V was pared by 2 bases and J by 6 bases, with 11 bases between. The V gene's germline CDR1 is SEHNR and CDR2 FQNEAQ (reference sequence). The CDR3 runs to 14 residues. Here the CDR3 reads CASSLTGEAQPQHF. The DNA of the CDR3 is TGTGCCAGCAGCTTAACGGGGGAGGCTCAGCCCCAGCATTTT.

This chain links TRBV30 with TRBJ1-3; 8 positions agree with TRBD1. V dropped 0 bases and J dropped 3; count of bases not matched to a gene: 4. The length of the CDR3 is 15 residues. Germline CDR1 reads GTSNPN; CDR2 reads SVGIG (reference sequence). The CDR3 DNA reads TGTGCCTGGAGTGTGGCAGGGGGCATTGGAAACACCATATATTTT. Amino acid sequence: CAWSVAGGIGNTIYF.

The genes are TRBV4-1 and TRBJ1-4, with TRBD1 matching 8 bases. Losses at the gene ends were 0 bases for V and 9 bases for J; bases not matched to a gene: 9. The germline V gene has CDR1 MGHRA and CDR2 YSYEKL. The CDR3 length is 16 residues. CDR3 in amino acids: CASSQDDGRGRKKLFF. CDR3 coding DNA: TGCGCCAGCAGCCAAGATGATGGCAGGGGGCGTAAAAAACTGTTTTTT.

This clone was detected only once. This chain connects TRBV7-8 to TRBJ1-5; D may be TRBD1 (5 bases). The V gene lost 4 bases and the J gene lost 5 bases, with 18 bases spanning the gap. Germline V gene lookup returns CDR1 SGHVS and CDR2 FQNEAQ. This CDR3 is built from 16 residues. CDR3 residues: CASSYQTDRRHQPQHF. CDR3 DNA sequence: TGTGCCAGCAGCTACCAGACAGATAGACGACATCAGCCCCAGCATTTT.